This T cell receptor (beta chain) was sequenced in a study of blood T cell repertoires in COVID-19. Overall study context: Sources were T cells, B-cell-depleted T cells, or PBMCs; the material itself was cDNA or gDNA.

The CDR3 consists of 15 residues. Germline V lookup: CDR1 KGHSH, CDR2 LQKENI. The V segment lost 6 bases and the J segment 6 bases; nucleotides outside the gene matches: 10. Source study methods: Reference gene primer amplification gave estimated nucleated cell counts. Here immunoSEQ multiplex PCR was the method, and the copy in TCRdb shows in-frame clones only, minus some. That table is the source of V, J and clone size, and D and trimming were worked out from the DNA. The table shows hundreds of thousands of clones, with 70% to 90% occurring only once. The cohort comprised adults aged about 18 to 90 years residing in approximately 25 US areas. Participants had their cohort set by participant-reported clinical history.

The rearrangement links TRBV18 to TRBJ2-1; 8 bases are a match to TRBD1. This sequence was found in a woman aged 40-49 years with acute COVID-19. Sample: PBMCs or T cells enriched from blood (not recorded which). CDR3 in DNA: TGTGCCAGCTCCCAGCCTGGGACAGGACCCAATGAGCAGTTCTTC. It specifies CASSQPGTGPNEQFF.